This T cell receptor (beta chain) was obtained from a study of blood T cell repertoires in COVID-19. The CDR3 is made up of 16 amino acids. The germline V gene has CDR1 SGHTA and CDR2 FQGNSA. Losses at the gene ends were 5 bases for V and 0 bases for J; bases not matched to a gene: 9. The repertoire was sequenced with immunoSEQ multiplex PCR; TCRdb's copy has only in-frame clones and lacks some. The repertoire holds 200,000 to 250,000 clones, with roughly nine tenths as singletons. The TCR originated in a man aged 70-80 years with acute or convalescent COVID-19. The specimen was peripheral blood. The chain joins TRBV7-2 to TRBJ1-1, with TRBD1 identical over 7 bases. CDR3 sequence reads: CASSLTTGQMNTEAFF. In DNA, the CDR3 is TGTGCCAGCAGCCTTACCACGGGACAGATGAACACTGAAGCTTTCTTT.